This is a list of T cell receptor beta chains from one sample in a study of shared clonotypes between healthy human individuals. Clones were sequenced by immunoSEQ multiplex PCR, and TCRdb holds only the in-frame ones, with some missing. The table includes roughly 480,000 clones, 79% detected once. The source material was PBMCs. The origin of the receptors is a woman aged 40 to 49 in good health. Some clones in this sample may be carry-over from other donors' samples. The CDR3 runs from the conserved cysteine through the conserved F or W. The D gene is left open where the match is weak. Some rows have no size entry. The others give once, few or many, or a class for an expanded clone.

D gene	clone size	V gene	J gene	CDR3 protein	CDR3 DNA
-	-	TRBV6-1	TRBJ2-7	CASSDVASAYEQYF	TGTGCCAGCAGTGATGTGGCGTCTGCCTACGAGCAGTACTTC
-	-	TRBV7-2	TRBJ2-7	CASSPGTDGAWEQYF	TGTGCCAGCAGCCCGGGGACGGACGGGGCGTGGGAGCAGTACTTC
-	-	TRBV7-9	TRBJ2-5	CASSLNGGQETQYF	TGTGCCAGCAGCTTAAACGGGGGCCAAGAGACCCAGTACTTC
-	-	TRBV28	TRBJ2-2	CASRTGTNTGELFF	TGTGCCAGCAGAACCGGGACGAACACCGGGGAGCTGTTTTTT
TRBD2	-	TRBV10-3	TRBJ2-1	CAISGTSASYNEQFF	TGTGCCATCAGTGGGACTAGCGCCTCCTACAATGAGCAGTTCTTC
-	-	TRBV2	TRBJ2-5	CASTGTLQETQYF	TGTGCCAGCACTGGGACGTTACAAGAGACCCAGTACTTC
-	-	TRBV7-6	TRBJ2-2	CASSSQGGSSTGELFF	TGTGCCAGCAGTTCCCAGGGGGGGAGTAGCACCGGGGAGCTGTTTTTT
TRBD2	-	TRBV2	TRBJ2-1	CASTDLGLADNEQFF	TGTGCCAGCACCGACCTGGGCCTAGCGGACAATGAGCAGTTCTTC
-	-	TRBV5-4	TRBJ2-5	CASSPRGAGLTQYF	TGTGCCAGCAGCCCGAGGGGGGCAGGTCTGACCCAGTACTTC
TRBD2	-	TRBV5-1	TRBJ2-1	CASSLTGTSGYNEQFF	TGCGCCAGCAGCTTGACCGGGACTAGCGGCTACAATGAGCAGTTCTTC
-	-	TRBV6-4	TRBJ2-1	CASSDALGGDEQFF	TGTGCCAGCAGTGACGCGTTAGGAGGGGATGAGCAGTTCTTC
TRBD1	-	TRBV28	TRBJ1-1	CASSPHPGTGTPRAFF	TGTGCCAGCAGTCCTCACCCCGGGACAGGGACTCCTAGAGCTTTCTTT
-	-	TRBV7-9	TRBJ2-3	CASSLGNLDTQYF	TGTGCCAGCAGCCTAGGGAACTTAGATACGCAGTATTTT
TRBD1	many	TRBV4-2	TRBJ1-2	CASSQPSDRGLYGYTF	TGTGCCAGCAGCCAACCATCGGACAGGGGGCTATATGGCTACACCTTC
TRBD1	-	TRBV27	TRBJ1-5	CASSPSPDRGPNQPQHF	TGTGCCAGCAGTCCAAGCCCGGACAGGGGGCCCAATCAGCCCCAGCATTTT
-	-	TRBV29-1	TRBJ2-7	CSVSGGAIGDYEQYF	TGCAGCGTTTCTGGGGGCGCCATAGGGGACTACGAGCAGTACTTC
-	-	TRBV4-1	TRBJ1-5	CASSQQGSNQPQHF	TGCGCCAGCAGCCAGCAGGGTAGCAATCAGCCCCAGCATTTT
-	once	TRBV6-5	TRBJ2-3	CASSYGTPSLTDTQYF	TGTGCCAGCAGTTACGGGACTCCCTCTCTCACAGATACGCAGTATTTT
-	many	TRBV18	TRBJ1-2	CASSPEGSPSGYTF	TGTGCCAGCTCACCGGAGGGGTCTCCGTCAGGCTACACCTTC
TRBD1	-	TRBV28	TRBJ1-6	CASSSGTGFGSLHF	TGTGCCAGCAGTTCCGGGACAGGGTTTGGGTCCCTCCACTTT
-	-	TRBV20-1	TRBJ1-1	CSATRGAEAFF	TGCAGTGCTACCAGGGGCGCTGAAGCTTTCTTT
-	-	TRBV4-3	TRBJ1-2	CASSQASGQGRGYTF	TGCGCCAGCAGCCAGGCCTCTGGGCAGGGGAGGGGCTACACCTTC
-	-	TRBV18	TRBJ2-1	CASSPRSGGIYNEQFF	TGTGCCAGCTCACCACGTTCGGGCGGGATTTACAATGAGCAGTTCTTC
-	many	TRBV7-9	TRBJ1-5	CASNIDNQPQHF	TGTGCCAGCAACATCGACAATCAGCCCCAGCATTTT
-	-	TRBV7-9	TRBJ1-1	CASSSLIGGSEAFF	TGTGCCAGCAGCTCCCTCATAGGGGGGTCTGAAGCTTTCTTT
TRBD2	once	TRBV7-9	TRBJ2-3	CASSDRLAGLTGTQYF	TGTGCCAGCAGCGACCGACTAGCGGGCCTCACAGGTACGCAGTATTTT
TRBD2	-	TRBV7-6	TRBJ2-4	CASSLANRRGGSSAKNIQYF	TGTGCCAGCAGCTTAGCAAACAGACGCGGGGGGTCTTCGGCCAAAAACATTCAGTACTTC
-	-	TRBV11-3	TRBJ2-1	CASSLTRVNEQFF	TGTGCCAGCAGCTTGACTAGGGTCAATGAGCAGTTCTTC
-	few	TRBV7-9	TRBJ2-7	CASSHNQGPLGYEQYF	TGTGCCAGCAGCCATAATCAAGGCCCCTTGGGCTACGAGCAGTACTTC
TRBD2	-	TRBV11-2	TRBJ2-1	CASSLVAESGSSYNEQFF	TGTGCCAGCAGCTTAGTGGCGGAGAGCGGGAGCTCCTACAATGAGCAGTTCTTC
TRBD1	-	TRBV27	TRBJ2-7	CASKTTGASSYEQYF	TGTGCCAGCAAAACTACAGGGGCGAGCTCCTACGAGCAGTACTTC
-	-	TRBV5-1	TRBJ1-5	CASSFQGNQPQHF	TGCGCCAGCAGTTTCCAGGGGAATCAGCCCCAGCATTTT
TRBD2	-	TRBV28	TRBJ2-1	CASRGTSGIFEQFF	TGTGCCAGCAGGGGGACTAGCGGGATCTTTGAGCAGTTCTTC
-	-	TRBV9	TRBJ1-2	CASSVEAGMHYGYTF	TGTGCCAGCAGCGTAGAGGCAGGGATGCACTATGGCTACACCTTC
TRBD2	-	TRBV5-6	TRBJ2-3	CASSLPGSLSGREDTQYF	TGTGCCAGCAGCTTGCCAGGGTCCCTTAGCGGGAGGGAAGATACGCAGTATTTT
TRBD1	-	TRBV5-1	TRBJ1-4	CASSAQTGDEKLFF	TGCGCCAGCAGCGCCCAGACAGGGGACGAAAAACTGTTTTTT
TRBD2	once	TRBV6-4	TRBJ2-1	CASSSSAGRGDNEQFF	TGTGCCAGCAGTTCATCAGCGGGCCGGGGGGACAATGAGCAGTTCTTC
TRBD1	-	TRBV28	TRBJ1-5	CASSQTGVSGFF	TGTGCCAGCAGCCAAACAGGGGTTTCGGGTTTTTTT
-	few	TRBV5-1	TRBJ1-1	CASSREGNLNTEAFF	TGCGCCAGCAGCCGAGAAGGGAATCTGAACACTGAAGCTTTCTTT
-	-	TRBV10-2	TRBJ1-2	CASLSDIGQKANYGYTF	TGCGCCAGCCTCAGCGACATCGGACAGAAAGCTAACTATGGCTACACCTTC
TRBD2	-	TRBV2	TRBJ2-5	CASIRDLAGGEETQYF	TGTGCCAGCATAAGGGACCTGGCGGGAGGGGAAGAGACCCAGTACTTC
-	-	TRBV29-1	TRBJ1-1	CSVEQGGGTEAFF	TGCAGCGTTGAACAAGGGGGAGGGACTGAAGCTTTCTTT
-	-	TRBV5-4	TRBJ1-1	CASSRILNTEAFF	TGTGCCAGCAGCCGCATACTGAACACTGAAGCCTTCTTT
TRBD2	-	TRBV5-1	TRBJ2-2	CASSLGTAGVAGELFF	TGCGCCAGCAGCTTGGGAACGGCGGGAGTTGCCGGGGAGCTGTTTTTT
TRBD1	-	TRBV14	TRBJ1-2	CASSQFYGTGALNYGYTF	TGTGCCAGCAGCCAATTTTATGGGACAGGGGCACTTAACTATGGCTACACCTTC
-	-	TRBV23-1	TRBJ2-7	CASSHIDTLSYEQYF	TGCGCCAGCAGTCACATAGACACCCTCTCCTACGAGCAGTACTTC
TRBD2	-	TRBV4-2	TRBJ2-3	CASSQDTRLADSSTDTQYF	TGTGCCAGCAGCCAAGATACGAGACTAGCGGATTCTAGCACAGATACGCAGTATTTT
TRBD1	-	TRBV28	TRBJ1-5	CASSFLAGGGPQHF	TGTGCCAGCAGTTTTCTGGCAGGGGGGGGGCCCCAGCATTTT